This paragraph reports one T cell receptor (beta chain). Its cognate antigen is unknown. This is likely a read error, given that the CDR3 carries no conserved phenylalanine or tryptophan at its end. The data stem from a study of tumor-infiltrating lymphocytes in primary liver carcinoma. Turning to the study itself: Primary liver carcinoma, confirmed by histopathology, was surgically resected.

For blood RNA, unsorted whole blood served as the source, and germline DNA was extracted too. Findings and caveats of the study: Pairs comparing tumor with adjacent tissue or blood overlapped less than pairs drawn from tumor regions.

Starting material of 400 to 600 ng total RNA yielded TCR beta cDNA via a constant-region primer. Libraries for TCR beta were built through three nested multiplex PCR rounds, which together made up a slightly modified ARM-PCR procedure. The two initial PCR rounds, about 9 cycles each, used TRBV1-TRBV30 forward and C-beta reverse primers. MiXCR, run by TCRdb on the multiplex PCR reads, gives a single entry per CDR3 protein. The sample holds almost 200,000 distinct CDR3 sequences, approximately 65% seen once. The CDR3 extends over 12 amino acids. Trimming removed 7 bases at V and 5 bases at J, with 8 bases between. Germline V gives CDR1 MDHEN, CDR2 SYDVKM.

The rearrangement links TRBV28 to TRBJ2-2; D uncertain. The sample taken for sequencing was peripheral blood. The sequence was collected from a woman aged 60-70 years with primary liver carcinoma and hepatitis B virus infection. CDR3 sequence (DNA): TGTGCCAGCACTCGGTCAACCGGGGAGCTGTTTGTT. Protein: CASTRSTGELFV.